This TCR beta chain came from a study of monozygotic twins with inflammatory bowel disease. Each TCR library consumed approximately 3,500 ng of total RNA. TCRdb reprocessed the 5' RACE reads, keeping one entry per CDR3 protein, no DNA. Its listing shows fewer than 400,000 distinct CDR3 sequences. Per the germline V gene, CDR1 is MNHEY and CDR2 is SVGAGI. The CDR3 totals 16 residues. This sequence originates from a human donor with ulcerative colitis or Crohn's disease, or a healthy co-twin of an affected twin (not recorded which). What was sequenced was blood. The J gene is TRBJ2-7, the V gene TRBV6-5; without DNA, the TCRdb call of TRBD1 cannot be checked. CDR3 sequence: CASSFTGTGELDEQYF.